The present TCR beta chain was sequenced within a study of response to subunit inactivated influenza vaccine. TCRdb reprocessed the RT-PCR reads via MiXCR and lists one record per CDR3 protein. The top ten clones hold roughly a tenth of a sample with roughly 760,000 distinct CDR3 sequences, over 20% of them seen once. Findings and limits, study-wide: Few additional T cells are recruited per seasonal influenza vaccination, authors suggested.

Details on this clonotype: The target antigen is unknown.

V dropped 8 bases and J dropped 6; count of bases not matched to a gene: 10. The CDR3 loop spans 15 amino acids. Germline V gene sequence: CDR1 SEHNR, CDR2 FQNEAQ (reference sequence). The V call is TRBV7-9, the J call TRBJ1-4; TRBD1 aligns across 9 bases. The source material was PBMCs from blood, sampled 5 days after vaccination. The source is a man in his fifties who received an inactivated influenza vaccine. The DNA for the CDR3 is TGTGCCAGCGGATTCACAGGGGGCGGTGATGAAAAACTGTTTTTT. Translating it yields CASGFTGGGDEKLFF.